This T cell receptor beta chain was retrieved from a study of T cell responses to AZD1222 COVID-19 vaccine. Study-level results: Donors were chiefly white British, with a greater number of females, and clonal diversity was perhaps underestimated. Seropositivity was recorded at baseline in only 6 or 7 AZD1222 recipients. CD4 TCRs covered the whole spike, strongest at regions 160-218 and 743-854.

The method was immunoSEQ multiplex PCR; TCRdb's version includes in-frame clones alone and lacks a portion of them. In the table there are roughly 110,000 clones, about 89% of which are singletons. V was clipped by 6 bases and J by 6 bases, with 9 bases between them. The germline V gene encodes CDR1 KGHDR and CDR2 SFDVKD. The CDR3 is 12 amino acids. On this clone itself: Its antigen is still unknown.

Specimen: peripheral blood, collected 28 days after the second AZD1222 dose. The chain recombines TRBV24-1 with TRBJ2-3, with D perhaps matching TRBD1 (6 bases). The receptor comes from an adult who received the AZD1222 COVID-19 vaccine. Here the CDR3 DNA reads TGTGCCACCAGTCTTACAGGGGATACGCAGTATTTT. This translates into CATSLTGDTQYF.